One and the same sample provided the 4 T cell receptor beta chains below, sequenced in a study of blood T cell repertoires in COVID-19. Here immunoSEQ multiplex PCR was the method, and the copy in TCRdb shows in-frame clones only, minus some. The table shows some 62,000 clones, with about four fifths occurring only once. The sequencing input was peripheral blood. The source of these receptors is a human donor in a cohort sampled during active COVID-19.

V gene TRBV18 combines with J gene TRBJ2-2; possibly TRBD2 for D (5 bases). Germline CDR1 is KGHSH and CDR2 is LQKENI. Trimming shortened V by 6 bases and J by 7 bases, and 12 bases separated the two germline ends. This CDR3 contains 13 residues. The CDR3 loop is CASSAGPDGELFF. DNA for the CDR3: TGTGCCAGCTCGGCGGGCCCTGACGGGGAGCTGTTTTTT. Full variable domain (outside the CDR3, taken from reference TRBV18 and TRBJ2-2): NAGVMQNPRHLVRRRGQEARLRCSPMKGHSHVYWYRQLPEEGLKFMVYLQKENIIDESGMPKERFSAEFPKEGPSILRIQQVVRGDSAAYFCASSAGPDGELFFGEGSRLTVL.

The V gene is TRBV4-2, the J gene TRBJ2-2, with 8 bases fitting TRBD1. The CDR3 loop spans 15 amino acids. CDR1 LGHNA and CDR2 YNFKEQ come from the germline V gene. The J segment lost 7 bases and the V segment lost 2 bases, leaving 6 bases of the junction unmatched. CDR3 in amino acids: CASSQQQGVVGELFF. The CDR3 bases are TGTGCCAGCAGCCAACAACAGGGGGTAGTCGGGGAGCTGTTTTTT.

V gene TRBV12-3 or TRBV12-4 combines with J gene TRBJ2-7; TRBD1 matches at 7 bases. This CDR3 comprises 13 residues. The V gene end was trimmed by 6 bases and the J gene end by 1 base; junction bases not matched to a gene: 3. CDR3 protein: CASRRQGSYEQYF. The CDR3, as DNA: TGTGCCAGCAGGCGACAGGGATCCTACGAGCAGTACTTC.

The CDR3 sequence is CASSVDGTVGYTF. DNA of the CDR3: TGTGCCAGCAGCGTGGACGGGACAGTCGGCTACACCTTC. V usage is TRBV3-1 (or the pseudogene TRBV3-2) and J usage is TRBJ1-2; 7 bases match TRBD1. Germline CDR1 and CDR2: LGHDT and YNNKEL (reference sequence). The CDR3 is 13 residues long. After removal of 5 bases from V and 8 bases from J, the junction contained 8 bases not matched to a gene.